These 9 T cell receptor beta chains were sequenced from one sample in a study of T-cell reconstitution after alpha-beta-depleted transplantation in children. Unique molecular identifiers were incorporated when the TCRbeta library was constructed. TCRdb recomputed calls from the PCR reads with MiXCR, one row per CDR3 protein. In the table there are 300,000 to 400,000 distinct CDR3 sequences, 13% of which are singletons. The source material was PBMCs, sampled from the stem cell graft. These receptors all stem from a human donor who donated a stem cell graft to a child with Fanconi anemia.

This clonotype was observed at least ten times. The rearrangement links TRBV12-3 or TRBV12-4 to TRBJ1-1; no definite D call. V lost 7 bases and J 7 bases, leaving 16 bases between the germline ends. The CDR3 has 13 residues. CDR3 DNA: TGTGCCAGCACCCCAGGAAGGGTGGATGAAGCTTTCTTT. It yields the protein CASTPGRVDEAFF.

CDR3 DNA sequence: TGTGCCAGCAGTTGGACAACCGGCTACACCTTC. Residues: CASSWTTGYTF. V usage is TRBV3-1 and J usage is TRBJ1-2; D perhaps matches TRBD1 (5 bases). Germline lookup yields CDR1 LGHDT and CDR2 YNNKEL (reference sequence). The CDR3 has 11 amino acids. The V end lost 6 bases, the J end lost 8 bases, and 10 bases lay between the germline ends.

The chain recombines TRBV6-2 or TRBV6-3 with TRBJ2-3, with D possibly being TRBD1 (6 bases). V was clipped by 6 bases and J by 1 base, with 17 bases between them. The germline CDR1 and CDR2 sequences are MNHEY and SVGEGT. The CDR3 is 16 amino acids. The chain's CDR3 is CASSSPRQVGTDTQYF. CDR3 nucleotides: TGTGCCAGCAGCTCCCCGCGACAGGTCGGCACAGATACGCAGTATTTT.

This clonotype occurred a few times. The CDR3 sequence: CATSTGTNRDTQYF. The CDR3 coding sequence is TGCGCCACCTCGACCGGGACTAACCGAGATACGCAGTATTTT. The chain joins TRBV5-1 to TRBJ2-3, with 7 bases that match TRBD2. V dropped 9 bases and J dropped 5; count of bases not matched to a gene: 12. The CDR3 is 14 amino acids. Germline V gives CDR1 SGHRS, CDR2 YFSETQ.

This clonotype was counted only a few times. This chain joins TRBV6-5 and TRBJ2-2; TRBD2 is a possible D gene (5 bases). The CDR3 is 14 amino acids. Germline values: CDR1 MNHEY, CDR2 SVGAGI. V shed 0 bases and J shed 7 bases, with 9 bases lying between them. The DNA of the CDR3 is TGTGCCAGCAGTTACTCGAGGGCGAACGGGGAGCTGTTTTTT. Protein: CASSYSRANGELFF.

This clonotype came up a few times. This chain links TRBV7-2 with TRBJ2-7, with D tentatively TRBD2 (6 bases). Trimming pared 1 base from V and 2 bases from J, leaving 12 bases between. Germline V lookup: CDR1 SGHTA, CDR2 FQGNSA. The CDR3 totals 15 residues. The chain's CDR3 is CASSLVAWGAYEQYF. CDR3 nucleotides: TGTGCCAGCAGCTTAGTCGCCTGGGGGGCCTACGAGCAGTACTTC.

This clonotype was found many times. This sequence joins TRBV20-1 and TRBJ2-7; tentatively, D is TRBD1 (5 bases). Between the trimmed V and J ends, which lost 0 bases and 7 bases, there was a span of 25 bases. The CDR3 extends over 17 amino acids. Germline CDR1 and CDR2: DFQATT and SNEGSKA (reference sequence). The CDR3 DNA sequence: TGCAGTGCTAGAGATCCTTCGACAGTACCTAGGCTGGGGGAGCAGTACGTC. This gives the protein CSARDPSTVPRLGEQYV.

This rearrangement joins TRBV5-1 to TRBJ2-7, with unresolved D. V lost 2 bases and J 4 bases, leaving 10 bases between the germline ends. The CDR3 runs 13 residues. Germline-derived CDR1 and CDR2 are SGHRS and YFSETQ. The CDR3 spells CASSLKVEYEQYF. CDR3 sequence (DNA): TGCGCCAGCAGCTTAAAGGTGGAGTACGAGCAGTACTTC.

The chain combines TRBV5-1 with TRBJ1-1, with 9 bases that match TRBD1. The CDR3 runs 17 residues. Germline V gives CDR1 SGHRS, CDR2 YFSETQ. V shed 4 bases and J 2 bases; nucleotides not matched to a gene: 12. The CDR3 coding sequence is TGCGCCAGCAGCCCTGGAATTTGGACAGGGGCAAACACTGAAGCTTTCTTT. Amino acid sequence: CASSPGIWTGANTEAFF.